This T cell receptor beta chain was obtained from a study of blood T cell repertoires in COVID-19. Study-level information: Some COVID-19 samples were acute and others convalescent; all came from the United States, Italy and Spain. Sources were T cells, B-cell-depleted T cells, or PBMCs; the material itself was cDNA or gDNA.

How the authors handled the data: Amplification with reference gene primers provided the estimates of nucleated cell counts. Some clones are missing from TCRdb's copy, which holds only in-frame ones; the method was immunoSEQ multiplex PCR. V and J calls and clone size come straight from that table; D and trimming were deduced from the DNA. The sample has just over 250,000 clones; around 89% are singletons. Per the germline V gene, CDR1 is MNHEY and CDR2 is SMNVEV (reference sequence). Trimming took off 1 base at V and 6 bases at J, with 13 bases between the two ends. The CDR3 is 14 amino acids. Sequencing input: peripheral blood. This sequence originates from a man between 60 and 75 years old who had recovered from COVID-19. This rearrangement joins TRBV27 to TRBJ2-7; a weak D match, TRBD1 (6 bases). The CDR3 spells CASSLFKDSREQYF. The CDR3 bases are TGTGCCAGCAGTTTATTCAAGGACAGCCGCGAGCAGTACTTC.